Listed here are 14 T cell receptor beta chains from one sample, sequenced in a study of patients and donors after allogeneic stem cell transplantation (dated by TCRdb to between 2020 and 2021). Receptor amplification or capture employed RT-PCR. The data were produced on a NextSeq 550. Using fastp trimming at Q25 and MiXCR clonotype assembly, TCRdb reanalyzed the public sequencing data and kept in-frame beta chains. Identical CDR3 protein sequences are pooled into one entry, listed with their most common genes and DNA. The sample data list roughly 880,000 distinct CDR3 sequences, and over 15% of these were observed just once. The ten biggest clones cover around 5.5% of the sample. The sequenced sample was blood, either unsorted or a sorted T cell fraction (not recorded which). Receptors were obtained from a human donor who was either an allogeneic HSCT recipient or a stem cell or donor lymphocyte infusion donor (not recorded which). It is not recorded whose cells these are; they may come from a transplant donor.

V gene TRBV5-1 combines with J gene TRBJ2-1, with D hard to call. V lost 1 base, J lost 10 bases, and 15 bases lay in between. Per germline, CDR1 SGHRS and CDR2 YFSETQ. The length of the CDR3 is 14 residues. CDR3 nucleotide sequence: TGCGCCAGCAGCTTGAGCTCCCTTGGTGGGGAGCAGTTCTTC. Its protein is CASSLSSLGGEQFF. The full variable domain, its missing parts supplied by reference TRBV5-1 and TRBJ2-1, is KAGVTQTPRYLIKTRGQQVTLSCSPISGHRSVSWYQQTPGQGLQFLFEYFSETQRNKGNFPGRFSGRQFSNSRSEMNVSTLELGDSALYLCASSLSSLGGEQFFGPGTRLTVL.

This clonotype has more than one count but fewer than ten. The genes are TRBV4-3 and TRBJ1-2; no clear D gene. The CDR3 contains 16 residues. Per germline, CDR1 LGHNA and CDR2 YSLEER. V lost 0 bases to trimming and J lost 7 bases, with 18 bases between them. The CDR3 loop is CASSQDVRTGPFGYTF. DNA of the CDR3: TGCGCCAGCAGCCAAGATGTGAGGACCGGCCCTTTTGGCTACACCTTC.

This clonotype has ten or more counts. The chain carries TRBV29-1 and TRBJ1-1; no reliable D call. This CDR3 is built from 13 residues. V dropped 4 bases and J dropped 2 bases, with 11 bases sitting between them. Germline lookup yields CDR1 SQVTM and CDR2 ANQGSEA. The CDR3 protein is CSVGPGLNTEAFF. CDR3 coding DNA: TGCAGCGTTGGACCCGGCCTAAACACTGAAGCTTTCTTT.

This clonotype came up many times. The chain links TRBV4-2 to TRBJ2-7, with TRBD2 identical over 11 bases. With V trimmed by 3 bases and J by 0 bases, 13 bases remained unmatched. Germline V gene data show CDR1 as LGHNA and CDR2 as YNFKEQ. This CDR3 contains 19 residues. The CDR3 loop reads CASSQLLAGVGGSSYEQYF. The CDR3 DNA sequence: TGTGCCAGCAGCCAGCTACTAGCGGGAGTTGGGGGAAGCTCCTACGAGCAGTACTTC.

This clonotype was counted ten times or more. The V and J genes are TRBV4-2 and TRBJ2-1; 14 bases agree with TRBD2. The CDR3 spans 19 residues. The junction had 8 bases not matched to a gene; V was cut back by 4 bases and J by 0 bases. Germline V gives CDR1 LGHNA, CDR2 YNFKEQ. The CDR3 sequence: CASSPRVGTSGSSYNEQFF. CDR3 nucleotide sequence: TGTGCCAGCAGCCCTCGGGTTGGGACTAGCGGGAGCTCCTACAATGAGCAGTTCTTC.

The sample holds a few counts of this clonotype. CDR3 DNA: TGTGCCACCAGCGGGGGGGTGAAGGCGGTGAACACTGAAGCTTTCTTT. Its protein is CATSGGVKAVNTEAFF. The genes are TRBV15 and TRBJ1-1; D is possibly TRBD1 (5 bases). CDR3 length: 16 residues. The germline gives CDR1 LNHNV, CDR2 YYDKDF (reference sequence). The V end lost 5 bases, the J end lost 0 bases, and 16 bases lay between the germline ends.

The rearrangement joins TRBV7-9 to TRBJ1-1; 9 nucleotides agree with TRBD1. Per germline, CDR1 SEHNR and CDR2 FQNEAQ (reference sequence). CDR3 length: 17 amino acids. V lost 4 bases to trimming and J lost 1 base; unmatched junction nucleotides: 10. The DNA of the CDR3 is TGTGCCAGCAGCTACCCGGGACAGGGTTTGTCGAACACTGAAGCTTTCTTT. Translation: CASSYPGQGLSNTEAFF.

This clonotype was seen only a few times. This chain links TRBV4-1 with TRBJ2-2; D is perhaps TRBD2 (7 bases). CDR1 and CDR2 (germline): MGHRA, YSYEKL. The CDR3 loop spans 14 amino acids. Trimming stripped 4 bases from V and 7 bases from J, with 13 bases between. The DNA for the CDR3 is TGCGCCAGCAGCCTCGAGGGGGGGGGCGGGGAGCTGTTTTTT. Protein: CASSLEGGGGELFF.

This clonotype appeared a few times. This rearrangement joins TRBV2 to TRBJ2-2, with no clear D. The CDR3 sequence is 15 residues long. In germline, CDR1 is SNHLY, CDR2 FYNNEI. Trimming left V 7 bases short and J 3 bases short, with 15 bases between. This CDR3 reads CASTSGQLDTGELFF. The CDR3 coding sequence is TGTGCCAGCACCTCCGGTCAGCTAGACACCGGGGAGCTGTTTTTT.

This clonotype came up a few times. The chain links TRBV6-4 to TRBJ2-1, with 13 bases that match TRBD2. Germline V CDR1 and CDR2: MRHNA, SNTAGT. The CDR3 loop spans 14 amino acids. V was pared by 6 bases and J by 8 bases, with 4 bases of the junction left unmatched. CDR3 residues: CASRRTSGSHEQFF. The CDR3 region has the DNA TGTGCCAGCAGAAGGACTAGCGGGAGCCATGAGCAGTTCTTC.

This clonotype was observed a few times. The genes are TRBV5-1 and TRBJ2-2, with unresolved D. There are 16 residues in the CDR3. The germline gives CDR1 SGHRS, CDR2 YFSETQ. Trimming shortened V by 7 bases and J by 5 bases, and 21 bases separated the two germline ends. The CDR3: CASRGRPTAGTGELFF. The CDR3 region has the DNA TGCGCCAGCCGAGGACGCCCGACCGCCGGTACCGGGGAGCTGTTTTTT. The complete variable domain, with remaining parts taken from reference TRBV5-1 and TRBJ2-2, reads KAGVTQTPRYLIKTRGQQVTLSCSPISGHRSVSWYQQTPGQGLQFLFEYFSETQRNKGNFPGRFSGRQFSNSRSEMNVSTLELGDSALYLCASRGRPTAGTGELFFGEGSRLTVL.

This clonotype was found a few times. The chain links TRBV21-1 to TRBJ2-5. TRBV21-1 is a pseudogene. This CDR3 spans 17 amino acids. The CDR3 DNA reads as TGTGCCAGCAGCAAAGTGCCACCATGGATCTCCCAAGAGACCCAGTACTTC. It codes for CASSKVPPWISQETQYF.

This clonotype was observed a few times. This chain's CDR3 is CASSLVVDWGYNEQFF. The CDR3 nucleotides read TGTGCCAGCAGCTTAGTCGTAGACTGGGGCTACAATGAGCAGTTCTTC. J is TRBJ2-1 and V is TRBV7-9; D uncertain. V lost 1 base, J lost 3 bases, and 13 bases lay in between. The CDR3 is made up of 16 amino acids. Germline CDR1 SEHNR, CDR2 FQNEAQ (reference sequence). The variable domain in full, completed from reference TRBV7-9 and TRBJ2-1, reads DTGVSQNPRHKITKRGQNVTFRCDPISEHNRLYWYRQTLGQGPEFLTYFQNEAQLEKSRLLSDRFSAERPKGSFSTLEIQRTEQGDSAMYLCASSLVVDWGYNEQFFGPGTRLTVL.

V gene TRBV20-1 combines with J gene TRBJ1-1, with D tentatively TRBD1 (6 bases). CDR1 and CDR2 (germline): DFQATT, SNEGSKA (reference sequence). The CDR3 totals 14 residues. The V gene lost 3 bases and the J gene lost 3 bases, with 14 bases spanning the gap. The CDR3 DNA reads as TGCAGTGCTAGTCCTGTGGGGGCCTACACTGAAGCTTTCTTT. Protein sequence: CSASPVGAYTEAFF.